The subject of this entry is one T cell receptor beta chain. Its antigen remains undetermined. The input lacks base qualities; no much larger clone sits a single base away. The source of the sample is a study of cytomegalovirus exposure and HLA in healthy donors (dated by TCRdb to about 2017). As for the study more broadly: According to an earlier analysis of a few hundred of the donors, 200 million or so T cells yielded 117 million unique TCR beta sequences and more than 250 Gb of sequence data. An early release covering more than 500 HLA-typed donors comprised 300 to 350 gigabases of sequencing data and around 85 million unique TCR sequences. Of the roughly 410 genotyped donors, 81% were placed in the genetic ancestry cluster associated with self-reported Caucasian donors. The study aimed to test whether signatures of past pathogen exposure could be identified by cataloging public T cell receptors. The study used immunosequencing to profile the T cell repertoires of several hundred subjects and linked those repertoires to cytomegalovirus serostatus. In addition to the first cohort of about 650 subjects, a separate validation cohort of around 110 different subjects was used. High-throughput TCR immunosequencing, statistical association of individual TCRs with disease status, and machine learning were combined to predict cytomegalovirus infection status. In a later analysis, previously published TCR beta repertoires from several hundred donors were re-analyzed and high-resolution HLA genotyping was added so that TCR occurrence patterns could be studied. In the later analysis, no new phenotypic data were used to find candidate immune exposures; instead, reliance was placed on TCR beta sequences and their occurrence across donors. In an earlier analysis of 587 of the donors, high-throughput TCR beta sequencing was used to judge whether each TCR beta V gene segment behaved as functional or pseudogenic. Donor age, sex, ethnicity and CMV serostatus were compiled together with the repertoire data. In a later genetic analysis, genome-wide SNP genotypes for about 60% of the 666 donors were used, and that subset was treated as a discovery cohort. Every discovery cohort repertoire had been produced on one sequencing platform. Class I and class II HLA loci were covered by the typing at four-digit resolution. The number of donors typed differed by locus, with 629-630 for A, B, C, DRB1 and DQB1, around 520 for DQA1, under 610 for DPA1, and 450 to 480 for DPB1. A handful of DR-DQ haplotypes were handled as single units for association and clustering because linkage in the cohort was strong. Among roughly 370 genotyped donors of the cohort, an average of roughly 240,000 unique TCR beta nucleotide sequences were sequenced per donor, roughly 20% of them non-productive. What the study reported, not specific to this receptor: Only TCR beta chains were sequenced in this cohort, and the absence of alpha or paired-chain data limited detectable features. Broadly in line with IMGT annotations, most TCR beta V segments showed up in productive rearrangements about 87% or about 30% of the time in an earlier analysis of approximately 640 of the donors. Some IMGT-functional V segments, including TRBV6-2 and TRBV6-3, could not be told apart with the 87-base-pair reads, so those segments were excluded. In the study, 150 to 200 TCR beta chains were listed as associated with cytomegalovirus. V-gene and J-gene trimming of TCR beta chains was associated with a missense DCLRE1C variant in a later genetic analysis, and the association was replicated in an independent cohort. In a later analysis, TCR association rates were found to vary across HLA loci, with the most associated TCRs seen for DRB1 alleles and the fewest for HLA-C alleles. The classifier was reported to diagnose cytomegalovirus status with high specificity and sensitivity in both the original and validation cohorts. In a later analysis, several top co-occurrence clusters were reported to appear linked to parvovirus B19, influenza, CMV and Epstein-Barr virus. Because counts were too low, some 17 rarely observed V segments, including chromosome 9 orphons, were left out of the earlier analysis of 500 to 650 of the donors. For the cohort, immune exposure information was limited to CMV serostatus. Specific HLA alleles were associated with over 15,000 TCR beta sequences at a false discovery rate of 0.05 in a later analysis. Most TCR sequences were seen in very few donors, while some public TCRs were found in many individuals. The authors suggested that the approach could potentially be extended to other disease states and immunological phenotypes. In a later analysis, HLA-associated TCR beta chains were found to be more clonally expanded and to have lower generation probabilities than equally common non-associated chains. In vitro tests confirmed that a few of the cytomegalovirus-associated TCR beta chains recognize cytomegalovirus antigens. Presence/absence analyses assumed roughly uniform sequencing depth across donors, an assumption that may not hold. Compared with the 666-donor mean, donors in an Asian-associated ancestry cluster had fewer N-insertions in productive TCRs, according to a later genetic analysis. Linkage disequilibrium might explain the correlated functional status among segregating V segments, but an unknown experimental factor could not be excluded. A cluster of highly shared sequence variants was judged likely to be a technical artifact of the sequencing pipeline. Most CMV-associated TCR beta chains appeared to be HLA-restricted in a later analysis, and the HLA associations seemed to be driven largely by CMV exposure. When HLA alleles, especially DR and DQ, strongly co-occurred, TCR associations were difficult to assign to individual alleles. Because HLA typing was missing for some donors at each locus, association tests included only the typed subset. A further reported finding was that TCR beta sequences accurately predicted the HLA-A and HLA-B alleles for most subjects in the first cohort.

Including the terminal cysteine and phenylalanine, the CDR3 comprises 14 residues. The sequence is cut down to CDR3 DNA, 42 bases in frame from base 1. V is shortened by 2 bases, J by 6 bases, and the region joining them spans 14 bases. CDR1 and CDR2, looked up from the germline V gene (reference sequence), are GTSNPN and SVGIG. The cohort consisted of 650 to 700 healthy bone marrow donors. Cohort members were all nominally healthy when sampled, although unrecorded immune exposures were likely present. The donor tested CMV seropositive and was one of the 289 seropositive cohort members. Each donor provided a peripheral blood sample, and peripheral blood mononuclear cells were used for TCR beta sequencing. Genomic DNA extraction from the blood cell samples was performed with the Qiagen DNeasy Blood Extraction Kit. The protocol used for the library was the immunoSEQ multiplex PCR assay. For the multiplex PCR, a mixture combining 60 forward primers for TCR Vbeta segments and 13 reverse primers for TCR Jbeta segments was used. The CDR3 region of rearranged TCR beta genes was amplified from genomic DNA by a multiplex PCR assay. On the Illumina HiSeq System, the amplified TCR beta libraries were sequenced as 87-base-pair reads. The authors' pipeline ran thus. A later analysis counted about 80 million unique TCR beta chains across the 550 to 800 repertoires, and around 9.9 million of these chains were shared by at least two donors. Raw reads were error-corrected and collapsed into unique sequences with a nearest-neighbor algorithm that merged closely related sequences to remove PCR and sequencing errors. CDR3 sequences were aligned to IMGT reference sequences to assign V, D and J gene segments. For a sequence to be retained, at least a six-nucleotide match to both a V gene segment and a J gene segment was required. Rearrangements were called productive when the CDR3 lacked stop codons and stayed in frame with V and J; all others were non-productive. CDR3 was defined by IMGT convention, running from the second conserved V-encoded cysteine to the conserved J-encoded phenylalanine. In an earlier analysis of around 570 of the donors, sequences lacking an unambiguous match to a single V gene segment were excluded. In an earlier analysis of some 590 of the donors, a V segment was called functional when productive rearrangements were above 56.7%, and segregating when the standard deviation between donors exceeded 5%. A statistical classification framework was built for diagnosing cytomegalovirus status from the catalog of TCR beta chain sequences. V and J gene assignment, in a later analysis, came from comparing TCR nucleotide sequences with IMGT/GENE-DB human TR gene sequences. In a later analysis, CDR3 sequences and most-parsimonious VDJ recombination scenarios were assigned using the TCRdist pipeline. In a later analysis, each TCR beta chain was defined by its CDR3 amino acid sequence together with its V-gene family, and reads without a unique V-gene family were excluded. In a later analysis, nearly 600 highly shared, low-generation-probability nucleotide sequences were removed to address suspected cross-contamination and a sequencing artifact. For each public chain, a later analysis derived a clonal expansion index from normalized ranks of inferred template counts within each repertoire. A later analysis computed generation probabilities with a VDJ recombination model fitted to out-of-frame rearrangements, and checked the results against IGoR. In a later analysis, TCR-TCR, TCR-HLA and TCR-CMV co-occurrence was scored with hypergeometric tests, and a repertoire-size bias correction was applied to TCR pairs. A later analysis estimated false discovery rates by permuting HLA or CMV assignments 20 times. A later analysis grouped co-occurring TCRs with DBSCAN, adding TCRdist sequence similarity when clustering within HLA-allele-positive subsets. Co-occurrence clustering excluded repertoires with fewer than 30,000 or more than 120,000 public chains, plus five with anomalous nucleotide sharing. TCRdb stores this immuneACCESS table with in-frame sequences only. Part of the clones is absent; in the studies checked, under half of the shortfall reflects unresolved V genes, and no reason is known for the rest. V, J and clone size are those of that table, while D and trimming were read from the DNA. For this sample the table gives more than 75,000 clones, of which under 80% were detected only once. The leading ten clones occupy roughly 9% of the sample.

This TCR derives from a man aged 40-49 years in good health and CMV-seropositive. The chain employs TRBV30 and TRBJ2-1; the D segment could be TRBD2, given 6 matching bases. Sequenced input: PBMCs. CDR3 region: CAWSTGTLANEQFF. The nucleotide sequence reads TGTGCCTGGAGTACCGGGACTCTCGCCAATGAGCAGTTCTTC.